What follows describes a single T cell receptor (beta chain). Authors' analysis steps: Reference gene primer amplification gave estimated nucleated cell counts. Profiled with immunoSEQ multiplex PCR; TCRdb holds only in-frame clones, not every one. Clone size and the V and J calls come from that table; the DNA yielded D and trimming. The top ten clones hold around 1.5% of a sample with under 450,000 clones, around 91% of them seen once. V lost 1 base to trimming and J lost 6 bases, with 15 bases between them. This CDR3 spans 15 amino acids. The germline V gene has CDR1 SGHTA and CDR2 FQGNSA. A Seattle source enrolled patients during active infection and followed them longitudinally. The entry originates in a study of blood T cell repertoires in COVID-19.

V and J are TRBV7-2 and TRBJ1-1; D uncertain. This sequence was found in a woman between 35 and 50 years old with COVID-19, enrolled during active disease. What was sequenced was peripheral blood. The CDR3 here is CASSLEPENVAEAFF. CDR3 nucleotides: TGTGCCAGCAGCTTAGAACCCGAGAATGTCGCTGAAGCTTTCTTT.